The source of this T cell receptor (beta chain) is a study of blood T cell repertoires in COVID-19. The CDR3 covers 15 residues. CDR1 LNHNV and CDR2 YYDKDF come from the germline V gene (reference sequence). Trimming took off 0 bases at V and 1 base at J, with 7 bases between the two ends. The repertoire was sequenced with immunoSEQ multiplex PCR; TCRdb's copy has only in-frame clones and lacks some. The sample lists 200,000 to 300,000 clones, over 90% occurring once. The sequence derives from a young man with COVID-19, enrolled during active disease. The rearrangement links TRBV15 to TRBJ1-3; the D is unclear. Sequenced sample: peripheral blood. The CDR3: CATSRDVNSGNTIYF. DNA for the CDR3: TGTGCCACCAGCAGAGATGTTAATTCTGGAAACACCATATATTTT.